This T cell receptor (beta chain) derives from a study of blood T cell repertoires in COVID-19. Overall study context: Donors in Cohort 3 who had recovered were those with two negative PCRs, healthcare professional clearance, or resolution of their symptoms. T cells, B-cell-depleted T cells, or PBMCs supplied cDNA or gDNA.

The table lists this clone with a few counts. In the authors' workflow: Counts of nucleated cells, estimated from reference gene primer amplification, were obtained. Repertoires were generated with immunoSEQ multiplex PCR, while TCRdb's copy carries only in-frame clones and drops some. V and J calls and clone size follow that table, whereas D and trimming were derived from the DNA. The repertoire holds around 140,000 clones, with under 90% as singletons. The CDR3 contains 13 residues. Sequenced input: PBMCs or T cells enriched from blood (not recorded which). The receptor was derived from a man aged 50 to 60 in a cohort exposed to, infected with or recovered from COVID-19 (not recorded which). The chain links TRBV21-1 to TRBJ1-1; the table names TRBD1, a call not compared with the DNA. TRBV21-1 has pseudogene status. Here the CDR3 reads CASRDNKNTEAFF. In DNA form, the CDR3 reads TGTGCCAGCAGAGACAATAAGAACACTGAAGCTTTCTTT.